The 3 T cell receptor beta chains listed next were all sequenced from one sample in a study of blood T cell repertoires in COVID-19. TCRdb's table, derived via immunoSEQ multiplex PCR, lists solely in-frame clones and lacks some. The sample consists of 250,000 to 350,000 clones, approximately 90% of them appearing once. Sequenced material: PBMCs or T cells enriched from blood (not recorded which). Receptor source: a woman under 30 who had recovered from COVID-19.

The chain employs TRBV28 and TRBJ1-2; possibly TRBD1 for D (5 bases). This CDR3 comprises 18 residues. In germline, CDR1 is MDHEN, CDR2 SYDVKM. The germline V and J ends were trimmed by 5 bases and 2 bases, with 24 bases remaining between them. CDR3 amino acids: CASSAWTKEHLLNYGYTF. CDR3 nucleotide sequence: TGTGCCAGCAGTGCTTGGACAAAAGAGCACTTACTAAACTATGGCTACACCTTC.

The V gene is TRBV3-1 (or the pseudogene TRBV3-2), the J gene TRBJ2-7; tentative D call: TRBD2 (6 bases). Germline V gene lookup returns CDR1 LGHDT and CDR2 YNNKEL (reference sequence). Deletions cut 1 base from V and 3 bases from J, with 13 bases between. This CDR3 has 15 residues. The CDR3 reads CASSQGLASVYEQYF. The CDR3 DNA sequence: TGTGCCAGCAGCCAAGGATTGGCTAGCGTCTACGAGCAGTACTTC.

The V and J genes are TRBV9 and TRBJ1-2; possibly TRBD1 for D (5 bases). The V gene lost 1 base and the J gene lost 4 bases, with 8 bases spanning the gap. The CDR3 sequence is 13 residues long. Germline V lookup: CDR1 SGDLS, CDR2 YYNGEE. Here the CDR3 reads CASSVSGAYGYTF. The DNA for the CDR3 is TGTGCCAGCAGCGTAAGTGGGGCCTATGGCTACACCTTC.